Listed here are 24 T cell receptor beta chains from one sample, sequenced in a study of CD8 T cells in Susac syndrome. RNA totalling roughly 0.45 to 1 ug underwent reverse transcription with random hexamers. MiXCR was run by TCRdb on the immunoSEQ multiplex PCR reads, yielding one entry per CDR3 protein. Among approximately 200,000 distinct CDR3 sequences listed, 80% to 95% were seen once. The sample was CD8+ T cells from PBMCs. Receptors were obtained from a human donor with multiple sclerosis.

In this sample, this clonotype turned up once. The chain joins TRBV2 to TRBJ2-5, with D tentatively TRBD2 (5 bases). Germline-derived CDR1 and CDR2 are SNHLY and FYNNEI. This CDR3 spans 12 amino acids. Trimming took off 7 bases at V and 0 bases at J, with 6 bases between the two ends. CDR3 sequence (DNA): TGTGCCAGCAAAGCGGACCAAGAGACCCAGTACTTC. Translating gives CASKADQETQYF.

The rearrangement links TRBV30 to TRBJ2-3; D call uncertain. Germline CDR1 GTSNPN, CDR2 SVGIG (reference sequence). Trimming took 5 bases from V and 0 from J, leaving 12 bases between them. CDR3 length equals 14 residues. CDR3 amino acids: CAWGLVDSTDTQYF. Here the CDR3 DNA reads TGTGCCTGGGGGCTGGTAGATAGCACAGATACGCAGTATTTT. Full variable domain (missing parts from reference TRBV30 and TRBJ2-3): SQTIHQWPATLVQPVGSPLSLECTVEGTSNPNLYWYRQAAGRGLQLLFYSVGIGQISSEVPQNLSASRPQDRQFILSSKKLLLSDSGFYLCAWGLVDSTDTQYFGPGTRLTVL.

The V call is TRBV20-1, the J call TRBJ1-1, with 7 bases fitting TRBD1. The CDR3 length is 14 residues. J gave up 0 bases and V 4 bases, and 5 bases lay outside the gene matches. Germline V gene sequence: CDR1 DFQATT, CDR2 SNEGSKA (reference sequence). CDR3: CSATTGTLNTEAFF. As DNA, the CDR3 is TGCAGTGCTACGACAGGGACCTTGAACACTGAAGCTTTCTTT.

J is TRBJ1-5 and V is TRBV4-1; TRBD1 aligns across 7 bases. The V and J ends lost 0 bases and 4 bases, in that order; junction bases with no gene match: 3. Germline V gene sequence: CDR1 MGHRA, CDR2 YSYEKL. The CDR3 is 15 amino acids. CDR3 amino acids: CASSQEKTGNQPQHF. As DNA, the CDR3 is TGCGCCAGCAGCCAAGAGAAGACAGGGAATCAGCCCCAGCATTTT.

The gene calls are TRBV11-2 and TRBJ2-7; 9 bases line up with TRBD1. Germline loops: CDR1 SGHAT, CDR2 FQNNGV. With 3 bases clipped from V and 4 bases from J, the junction kept 4 bases outside the gene matches. The CDR3 length is 14 residues. In nucleotides, the CDR3 is TGTGCCAGCAGCTTCTACAGGGGGCCGTACGAGCAGTACTTC. Translation gives CASSFYRGPYEQYF.

The chain combines TRBV6-5 with TRBJ2-7, with a tentative D call TRBD2 (6 bases). This CDR3 region has 14 residues. Trimming took 2 bases from V and 5 from J, leaving 13 bases between them. Germline values: CDR1 MNHEY, CDR2 SVGAGI. The CDR3 nucleotides are TGTGCCAGCAGTTACGCACTAGCCCCCCACGAGCAGTACTTC. Protein product: CASSYALAPHEQYF.

This sequence joins TRBV7-2 and TRBJ1-5; no clear D gene. This CDR3 is 13 amino acids long. Germline CDR1 and CDR2: SGHTA and FQGNSA. Trimming stripped 3 bases from V and 7 bases from J, with 10 bases between. In nucleotides, the CDR3 is TGTGCCAGCAGCTTGGGCGTAGGGCAGCCCCAGCATTTT. Translated: CASSLGVGQPQHF.

The chain is built from TRBV3-1 and TRBJ2-5, with 9 bases fitting TRBD2. After removal of 1 base from V and 5 bases from J, the junction contained 11 bases not matched to a gene. CDR3 size: 17 residues. Germline values: CDR1 LGHDT, CDR2 YNNKEL (reference sequence). CDR3 in DNA: TGTGCCAGCAGCCAAGGGGAAGCCATAGCGGGGGTTGAGACCCAGTACTTC. Translated, it gives CASSQGEAIAGVETQYF.

This rearrangement joins TRBV12-3 or TRBV12-4 to TRBJ1-1, with 8 bases matching TRBD1. The CDR3 consists of 15 residues. V trimming: 2 bases; J trimming: 5 bases; junction bases outside the gene matches: 7. CDR3 sequence: CASSLLGRGPTEAFF. The DNA for the CDR3 is TGTGCCAGCAGTTTATTGGGCAGGGGGCCGACTGAAGCTTTCTTT.

This chain joins TRBV29-1 and TRBJ2-3, with 11 bases identical to TRBD2. Germline lookup yields CDR1 SQVTM and CDR2 ANQGSEA. After removal of 4 bases from V and 1 base from J, the junction contained 7 bases not matched to a gene. The CDR3 spans 16 residues. CDR3 DNA: TGCAGCGTTGCCGGGACTAGCGGAGGGGGCACAGATACGCAGTATTTT. This encodes CSVAGTSGGGTDTQYF.

This clonotype turned up a few times. The chain links TRBV6-5 to TRBJ1-6; D is unresolved. Trimming cost V 8 bases and J 0 bases, with 5 bases left between them. Germline loops: CDR1 MNHEY, CDR2 SVGAGI. The CDR3 is 13 residues long. The CDR3 protein is CASRGSYNSPLHF. CDR3 DNA sequence: TGTGCCAGCCGGGGCTCCTATAATTCACCCCTCCACTTT.

J is TRBJ2-1 and V is TRBV19; 14 positions agree with TRBD2. This CDR3 comprises 16 residues. V lost 5 bases to trimming and J lost 8 bases; unmatched junction nucleotides: 8. In germline, CDR1 is LNHDA, CDR2 SQIVND (reference sequence). CDR3 nucleotides: TGTGCCAGTAGTGTGACAGGGACTAGCGGGAGACATGAGCAGTTCTTC. Translated, it gives CASSVTGTSGRHEQFF.

This sequence joins TRBV10-2 and TRBJ1-6, with 7 bases that match TRBD1. This CDR3 is 15 amino acids long. V lost 5 bases and J lost 7; bases outside the gene matches: 8. CDR1 and CDR2 from the germline V gene are WSHSY and SAAADI. CDR3 sequence reads: CASSFTTGINSPLHF. CDR3 in DNA: TGCGCCAGCAGTTTCACGACAGGGATCAATTCACCCCTCCACTTT.

Here the CDR3 DNA reads TGTGCCAGTAGTATGGACAGTCCCTACGAGCAGTACTTC. Its protein is CASSMDSPYEQYF. The chain is built from TRBV19 and TRBJ2-7, with TRBD1 as a possible D gene (6 bases). Trimming removed 3 bases from V and 2 bases from J, with 8 bases in between. The CDR3 extends over 13 amino acids. CDR1 LNHDA and CDR2 SQIVND come from the germline V gene (reference sequence).

The rearrangement links TRBV27 to TRBJ2-1; possible D gene TRBD2, 5 bases. V dropped 4 bases and J dropped 0 bases, with 10 bases sitting between them. The germline gives CDR1 MNHEY, CDR2 SMNVEV (reference sequence). CDR3 length: 15 residues. The CDR3 DNA is TGTGCCAGCAGTTCAGCGGAAAGCTCCTACAATGAGCAGTTCTTC. This sequence encodes CASSSAESSYNEQFF.

This chain links TRBV11-2 with TRBJ1-1; D gene unclear. V was pared by 5 bases and J by 11 bases, with 15 bases between. Germline values: CDR1 SGHAT, CDR2 FQNNGV. The CDR3 consists of 12 residues. CDR3 in DNA: TGTGCCAGCAGCGCCCCTGACGGAGGGGCTTTCTTT. Residues: CASSAPDGGAFF.

In the case of this clonotype: One junction end disagrees with the germline gene, perhaps due to a read error. The rearrangement uses TRBV7-7 and TRBJ2-7; tentatively, D is TRBD1 (5 bases). Germline CDR1 SSHAT, CDR2 FNYEAQ (reference sequence). The CDR3 consists of 18 residues. The CDR3 DNA reads TGTGCTAGCAGCTTCTGGGCTTGGCCCATGGGGCGGATCTACGAGCAGTACTTC. Its translation: CASSFWAWPMGRIYEQYF.

CDR3 residues: CASSVEWIPYNEQFF. CDR3 DNA sequence: TGTGCCAGCAGCGTAGAATGGATACCCTACAATGAGCAGTTCTTC. The J gene is TRBJ2-1, the V gene TRBV9; D unclear. Trimming took 0 bases from V and 2 from J, leaving 9 bases between them. Germline V lookup: CDR1 SGDLS, CDR2 YYNGEE. This CDR3 is 15 amino acids long.

The chain joins TRBV20-1 to TRBJ1-1, with unresolved D. Between the trimmed V and J ends, which lost 1 base and 4 bases, there was a span of 7 bases. The germline CDR1 and CDR2 sequences are DFQATT and SNEGSKA (reference sequence). This CDR3 has 12 residues. Here the CDR3 reads CSARGATTEAFF. CDR3 sequence (DNA): TGCAGTGCTAGAGGGGCGACCACTGAAGCTTTCTTT.

The chain uses TRBV9 and TRBJ1-2, with D uncertain. Trimming pared 3 bases from V and 4 bases from J, leaving 7 bases between. The V gene's germline CDR1 is SGDLS and CDR2 YYNGEE. CDR3 size: 12 residues. In nucleotides, the CDR3 is TGTGCCAGCAGCGCGACCGCCTATGGCTACACCTTC. It encodes CASSATAYGYTF.

The V and J genes are TRBV25-1 and TRBJ2-1; a weak D match, TRBD1 (5 bases). The CDR3 runs 11 residues. The germline CDR1 and CDR2 sequences are MGHDK and SYGVNS. V lost 4 bases and J 10 bases, leaving 8 bases between the germline ends. CDR3 residues: CASSGTPEQFF. CDR3 in DNA: TGTGCCAGCAGTGGGACACCCGAGCAGTTCTTC.

The chain combines TRBV7-6 with TRBJ2-5; D is perhaps TRBD2 (5 bases). The ends were cut back, 1 base at V and 3 bases at J, with 9 bases in the middle. Germline V lookup: CDR1 SGHVS, CDR2 FNYEAQ. CDR3 length: 14 amino acids. The CDR3: CASSLVGSKETQYF. Here the CDR3 DNA reads TGTGCCAGCAGCTTAGTAGGGAGCAAAGAGACCCAGTACTTC.

This sequence joins TRBV9 and TRBJ2-3, with no clear D. This CDR3 has 13 amino acids. Between the trimmed V and J ends, which lost 4 bases and 4 bases, there was a span of 10 bases. Germline V gives CDR1 SGDLS, CDR2 YYNGEE. CDR3 in DNA: TGTGCCAGCAGCCTTTCCCGGTCAGATACGCAGTATTTT. Its protein product is CASSLSRSDTQYF.

The genes are TRBV6-6 and TRBJ1-1; D uncertain. With 7 bases removed from V and 1 base from J, the gap between germline ends came to 16 bases. The CDR3 loop spans 15 amino acids. CDR1 and CDR2 (germline): MNHNY, SVGAGI (reference sequence). The CDR3 DNA follows: TGTGCCAGCACCAGACACCCAAACTCGAACACTGAAGCTTTCTTT. This sequence encodes CASTRHPNSNTEAFF.